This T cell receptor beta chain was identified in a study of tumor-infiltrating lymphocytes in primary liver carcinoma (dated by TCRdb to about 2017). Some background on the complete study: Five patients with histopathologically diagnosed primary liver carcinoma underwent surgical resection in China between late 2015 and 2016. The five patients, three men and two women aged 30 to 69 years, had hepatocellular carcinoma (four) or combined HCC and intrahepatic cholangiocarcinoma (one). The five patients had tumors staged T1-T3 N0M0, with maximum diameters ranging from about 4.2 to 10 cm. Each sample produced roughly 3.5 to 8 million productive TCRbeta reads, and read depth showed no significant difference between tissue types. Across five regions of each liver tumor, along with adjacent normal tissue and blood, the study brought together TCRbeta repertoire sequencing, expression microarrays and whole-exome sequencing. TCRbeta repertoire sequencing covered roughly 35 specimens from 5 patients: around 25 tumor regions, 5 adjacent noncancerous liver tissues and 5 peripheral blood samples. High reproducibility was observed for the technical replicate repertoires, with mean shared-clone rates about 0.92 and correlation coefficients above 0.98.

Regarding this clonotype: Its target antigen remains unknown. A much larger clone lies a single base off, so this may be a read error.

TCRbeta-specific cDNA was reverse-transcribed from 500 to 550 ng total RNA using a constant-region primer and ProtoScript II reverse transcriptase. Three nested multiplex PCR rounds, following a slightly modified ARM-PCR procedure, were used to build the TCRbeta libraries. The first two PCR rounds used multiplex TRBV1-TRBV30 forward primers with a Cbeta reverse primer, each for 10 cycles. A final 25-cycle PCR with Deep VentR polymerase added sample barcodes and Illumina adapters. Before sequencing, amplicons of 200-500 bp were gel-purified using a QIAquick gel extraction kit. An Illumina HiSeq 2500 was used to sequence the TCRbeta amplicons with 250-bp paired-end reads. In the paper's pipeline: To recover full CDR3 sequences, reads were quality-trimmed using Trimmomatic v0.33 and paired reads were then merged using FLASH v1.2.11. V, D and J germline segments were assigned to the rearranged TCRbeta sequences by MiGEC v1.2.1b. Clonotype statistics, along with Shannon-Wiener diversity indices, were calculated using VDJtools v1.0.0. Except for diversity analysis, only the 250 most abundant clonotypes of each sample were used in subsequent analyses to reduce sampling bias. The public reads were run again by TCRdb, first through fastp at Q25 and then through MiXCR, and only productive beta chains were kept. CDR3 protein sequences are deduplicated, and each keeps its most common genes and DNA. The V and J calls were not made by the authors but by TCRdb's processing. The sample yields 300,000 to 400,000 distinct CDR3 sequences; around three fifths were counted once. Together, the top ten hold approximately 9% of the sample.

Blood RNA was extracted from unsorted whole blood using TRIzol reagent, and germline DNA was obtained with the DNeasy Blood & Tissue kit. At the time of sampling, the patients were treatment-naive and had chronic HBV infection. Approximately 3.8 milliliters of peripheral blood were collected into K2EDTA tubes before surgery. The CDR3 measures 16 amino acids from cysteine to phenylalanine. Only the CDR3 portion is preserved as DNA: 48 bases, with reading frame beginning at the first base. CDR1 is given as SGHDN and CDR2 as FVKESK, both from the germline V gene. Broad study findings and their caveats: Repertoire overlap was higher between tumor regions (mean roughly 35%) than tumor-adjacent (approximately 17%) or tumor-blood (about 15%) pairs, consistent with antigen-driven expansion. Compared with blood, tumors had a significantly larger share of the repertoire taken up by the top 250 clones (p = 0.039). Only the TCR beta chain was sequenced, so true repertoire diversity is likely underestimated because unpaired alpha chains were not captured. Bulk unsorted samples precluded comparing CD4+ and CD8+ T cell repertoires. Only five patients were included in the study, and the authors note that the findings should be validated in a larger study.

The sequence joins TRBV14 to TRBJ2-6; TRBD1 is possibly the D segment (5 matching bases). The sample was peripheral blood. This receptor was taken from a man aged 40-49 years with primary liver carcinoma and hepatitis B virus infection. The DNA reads TGTGCCAGCGGCCAAGTGACAGTCGCTGGGGCCAACGTCCTGACTTTC. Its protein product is CASGQVTVAGANVLTF.